These T cell receptor beta chains were read from a single sample in a study of blood T cell repertoires in COVID-19. The data were produced by immunoSEQ multiplex PCR, yet TCRdb's version contains in-frame clones alone and is incomplete. The sample records about 220,000 clones, approximately 90% being singletons. Sequenced input: PBMCs or T cells enriched from blood (not recorded which). The source is a woman aged 25 to 39 who had recovered from COVID-19. The conserved cysteine and the conserved F or W are not part of the CDR3 here. Each record gives: J gene, D gene, V gene, CDR3 protein. The D gene is left open where the match is weak.

j_call: TRBJ1-2
d_call: TRBD1
v_call: TRBV5-5
cdr3_aa: ASSLAGQGAFYGYT

j_call: TRBJ1-5
d_call: TRBD1
v_call: TRBV6-2/TRBV6-3
cdr3_aa: ASSSHIPGQGSYSNQPQH

j_call: TRBJ2-5
d_call: TRBD2
v_call: TRBV3-1/TRBV3-2
cdr3_aa: ASSQAGEPGETQY

j_call: TRBJ2-6
d_call: .
v_call: TRBV16
cdr3_aa: ASSPAASGANVLT

j_call: TRBJ1-6
d_call: .
v_call: TRBV6-4
cdr3_aa: ASSASPEASPLH

j_call: TRBJ2-5
d_call: TRBD1
v_call: TRBV10-3
cdr3_aa: ATLGQGAVETQY

j_call: TRBJ1-1
d_call: .
v_call: TRBV27
cdr3_aa: ASSGGGNTEAF

j_call: TRBJ2-3
d_call: .
v_call: TRBV18
cdr3_aa: ASSPIQVADTQY

j_call: TRBJ2-5
d_call: TRBD2
v_call: TRBV6-5
cdr3_aa: ASSYTQTGGHGTQY

j_call: TRBJ1-2
d_call: TRBD1
v_call: TRBV12-3/TRBV12-4
cdr3_aa: ASSPLTGNGYT

j_call: TRBJ1-3
d_call: TRBD1
v_call: TRBV10-3
cdr3_aa: AISRDSSSGNTIY

j_call: TRBJ2-1
d_call: .
v_call: TRBV3-1/TRBV3-2
cdr3_aa: ASSQGNGRSSYNEQF

j_call: TRBJ1-4
d_call: .
v_call: TRBV4-1
cdr3_aa: ASSQDSPPATEYEKLF

j_call: TRBJ2-2
d_call: .
v_call: TRBV5-6
cdr3_aa: ASSYIGELF

j_call: TRBJ2-3
d_call: .
v_call: TRBV13
cdr3_aa: ASSLKKSRGTDTQY

j_call: TRBJ2-1
d_call: .
v_call: TRBV15
cdr3_aa: ATSRDGVYRDYNEQF

j_call: TRBJ2-3
d_call: TRBD2
v_call: TRBV6-5
cdr3_aa: ASNELADTDTQY

j_call: TRBJ2-7
d_call: TRBD2
v_call: TRBV5-1
cdr3_aa: ASSLAGTNSYEQY

j_call: TRBJ1-6
d_call: TRBD1
v_call: TRBV5-1
cdr3_aa: ASRTGTADSPLH

j_call: TRBJ1-6
d_call: .
v_call: TRBV6-5
cdr3_aa: ASSPYRDRSSPLH

j_call: TRBJ2-3
d_call: .
v_call: TRBV29-1
cdr3_aa: SVARGPRTDTQY

j_call: TRBJ2-7
d_call: TRBD2
v_call: TRBV5-4
cdr3_aa: ASSETSGGDPSSYEQY

j_call: TRBJ1-2
d_call: TRBD1
v_call: TRBV19
cdr3_aa: ASSDRVNYGYT

j_call: TRBJ2-1
d_call: TRBD1
v_call: TRBV4-2
cdr3_aa: ASSPKGDGQGARSGEQF

j_call: TRBJ2-7
d_call: .
v_call: TRBV11-1
cdr3_aa: ASSLDGVGAYEQY

j_call: TRBJ2-2
d_call: .
v_call: TRBV4-2
cdr3_aa: ASSQVPGANTGELF

j_call: TRBJ2-7
d_call: .
v_call: TRBV6-5
cdr3_aa: ASSTAYEQY

j_call: TRBJ1-1
d_call: TRBD1
v_call: TRBV4-3
cdr3_aa: ASRQQQGSTEAF

j_call: TRBJ2-3
d_call: TRBD1
v_call: TRBV5-4
cdr3_aa: ASSLNRGLADTQY

j_call: TRBJ2-5
d_call: TRBD1
v_call: TRBV5-4
cdr3_aa: ASSGGVPGQAFRETQY

j_call: TRBJ1-1
d_call: .
v_call: TRBV5-1
cdr3_aa: ASTQGPNTEAF

j_call: TRBJ2-2
d_call: TRBD1
v_call: TRBV19
cdr3_aa: ASSIREGARTGELF

j_call: TRBJ1-1
d_call: TRBD1
v_call: TRBV19
cdr3_aa: ASVQGANEAF

j_call: TRBJ2-1
d_call: TRBD2
v_call: TRBV10-3
cdr3_aa: AISESISGGNYNEQF

j_call: TRBJ1-1
d_call: .
v_call: TRBV4-1
cdr3_aa: ASSVTGNTEAF

j_call: TRBJ1-2
d_call: TRBD1
v_call: TRBV12-3/TRBV12-4
cdr3_aa: ASSPDRTYGYT

j_call: TRBJ2-6
d_call: TRBD1
v_call: TRBV9
cdr3_aa: ASSVVGTGDHSGANVLT

j_call: TRBJ1-1
d_call: TRBD1
v_call: TRBV3-1/TRBV3-2
cdr3_aa: ASSQGQRTRNTEAF

j_call: TRBJ1-2
d_call: .
v_call: TRBV6-2/TRBV6-3
cdr3_aa: ASSYNGGNYGYT

j_call: TRBJ1-4
d_call: .
v_call: TRBV14
cdr3_aa: ASSWTPNEKLF

j_call: TRBJ2-1
d_call: .
v_call: TRBV7-2
cdr3_aa: ASSLFGESSYNEQF

j_call: TRBJ1-1
d_call: TRBD1
v_call: TRBV5-6
cdr3_aa: ASSWDRGNTEAF

j_call: TRBJ2-2
d_call: .
v_call: TRBV29-1
cdr3_aa: SVEAGDWYTGELF

j_call: TRBJ2-2
d_call: .
v_call: TRBV9
cdr3_aa: ASSANSGTSNTGELF

j_call: TRBJ2-7
d_call: .
v_call: TRBV6-1
cdr3_aa: ASSEAGTGFSYEQY

j_call: TRBJ2-5
d_call: TRBD1
v_call: TRBV11-3
cdr3_aa: ASSYNRGKTQY

j_call: TRBJ2-5
d_call: TRBD2
v_call: TRBV4-3
cdr3_aa: ASSQDRGGRFETQY

j_call: TRBJ1-3
d_call: .
v_call: TRBV7-2
cdr3_aa: ASSSNGGTGNTIY